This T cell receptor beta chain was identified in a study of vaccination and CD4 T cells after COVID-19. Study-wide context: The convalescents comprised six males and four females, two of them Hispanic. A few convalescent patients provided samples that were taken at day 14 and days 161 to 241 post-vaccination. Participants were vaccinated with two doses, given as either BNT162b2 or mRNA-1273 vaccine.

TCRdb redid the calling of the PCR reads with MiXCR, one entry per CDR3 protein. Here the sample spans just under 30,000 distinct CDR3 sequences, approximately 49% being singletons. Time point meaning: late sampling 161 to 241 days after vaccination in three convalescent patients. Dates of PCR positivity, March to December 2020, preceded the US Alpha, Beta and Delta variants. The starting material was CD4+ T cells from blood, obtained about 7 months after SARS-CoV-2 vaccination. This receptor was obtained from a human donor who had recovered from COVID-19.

Here the CDR3 reads CASSQPRGSGANVLTF. The CDR3 nucleotides read TGTGCCAGCAGCCAACCACGGGGATCTGGGGCCAACGTCCTGACTTTC. The rearrangement uses TRBV7-9 and TRBJ2-6, with D possibly matching TRBD2 (5 bases). CDR3 length equals 16 residues. V gave up 5 bases and J gave up 1 base, with 12 bases separating them. CDR1 SEHNR and CDR2 FQNEAQ come from the germline V gene (reference sequence).